This T cell receptor beta chain originates from a study of T cell responses to AZD1222 COVID-19 vaccine. The CDR3 is 20 residues long. V was pared by 3 bases and J by 1 base, with 22 bases between. Per germline, CDR1 MNHEY and CDR2 SMNVEV (reference sequence). For this clone: Its antigen is not known.

Clones were sequenced by immunoSEQ multiplex PCR, and TCRdb holds only the in-frame ones, with some missing. The table has more than 90,000 clones, 85% to 90% seen once. Study outcomes and limitations: After the peak T cell response, and only then, were repertoires sampled. Unmutated variant regions are reportedly targeted by nearly half of spike-specific TCRs. The sample set comprised mostly white British donors with more females, and clonal diversity was possibly underestimated.

The chain joins TRBV27 to TRBJ1-6; the D gene is possibly TRBD1 (6 bases). Material: peripheral blood, obtained 28 days after the second AZD1222 dose. The receptor comes from an adult who received the AZD1222 COVID-19 vaccine. CDR3 in amino acids: CASSLAAPNREASYNSPLHF. In DNA, the CDR3 is TGTGCCAGCAGTTTGGCGGCACCAAACAGGGAGGCGTCCTATAATTCACCCCTCCACTTT.